This TCR beta chain came from a study of blood T cell repertoires in COVID-19 (dated by TCRdb to about 2020). Notes on the research overall: Samples from collaborators originated in the United States, Italy and Spain and spanned both the acute and convalescent phases of COVID-19. The prospective study material was composed of cDNA or gDNA derived from T cells, B-cell-depleted T cells, or PBMCs. Subjects who had been exposed to COVID-19, were actively infected with it, or had recovered from it provided the deeply sampled blood TCRbeta repertoires that made up the dataset. A freely available public database, intended as a resource for researchers studying the immune response to SARS-CoV-2, is where the repertoires were released. Samples came from the ongoing ImmuneRACE study (first 160 participants) plus 1,254 subjects from 6 global collaborators. Sample metadata almost always included a de-identified subject ID, COVID-19 status, age in years and sex. Where available, HLA class I and class II types were obtained from metadata supplied by the sample provider rather than from assay-based typing. Study-level results and caveats: The quantity of clinical and demographic metadata differed by source and by participant and was supplied without curation.

The collaborating institutions used their own protocols to collect whole blood in K2EDTA tubes. For TCRbeta analysis, collaborator samples were shipped as frozen whole blood, as isolated PBMCs, or as DNA extracted from either sample type. This clone is a singleton in its sample. Its recognized antigen is unknown. Base qualities are not recorded, but no much larger clone differs from it by a single base. V and J are truncated by 6 bases and 7 bases respectively, leaving an intervening sequence of 15 bases. The CDR1 and CDR2 encoded by the germline V gene (reference sequence) are LNHDA and SQIVND. The CDR3 contains 13 residues, cysteine and phenylalanine counted. CDR3 DNA is the only sequence kept; it has 39 bases, read in frame from the first base. TCRbeta CDR3 regions were amplified from genomic DNA by means of the immunoSEQ Assay, a bias-controlled multiplex PCR. The study's processing was this. Nucleated cell counts per sample were estimated from amplification of reference gene primers within the assay. Sequence reads were collapsed and filtered to measure the absolute abundance of every unique TCRbeta CDR3 rearrangement. For each sample, productive Simpson clonality was calculated by taking the square root of Simpson's diversity index across productive rearrangements. This immuneACCESS table, as held by TCRdb, lists in-frame sequences with V and J called but not all clones. Of the missing ones, under half trace to an unresolved V gene in checked studies; the others have no known cause. V, J and clone size derive from that table, while D and trimming were established from the DNA sequence. The sample table records around 240,000 clones; about 85% of these occur just once. Clones ranked in the top ten supply more than 0.75% of the sample.

The chain uses TRBV19 and TRBJ2-5; perhaps TRBD2 is the D gene, with 6 bases matching. The sample was peripheral blood. The receptor was derived from a man aged 35 to 55 with acute or convalescent COVID-19. The base sequence is TGTGCCAGTAGCGTAGCGGACCCTGGGACCCAGTACTTC. This sequence encodes CASSVADPGTQYF. The full variable domain, completed from the reference TRBV19 and TRBJ2-5 proteins outside the CDR3, reads DGGITQSPKYLFRKEGQNVTLSCEQNLNHDAMYWYRQDPGQGLRLIYYSQIVNDFQKGDIAEGYSVSREKKESFPLTVTSAQKNPTAFYLCASSVADPGTQYFGPGTRLLVL.